This T cell receptor (beta chain) was sequenced for a study of OX40 agonist ivuxolimab in advanced cancers. Background on the whole study: Ivuxolimab was a fully human IgG2 agonistic monoclonal antibody targeting the costimulatory receptor OX40 (CD134). Intravenous ivuxolimab was administered to patients every 2 weeks at six dose levels: 0.01, 0.1, 0.3, 1.5, 3 and 10 mg/kg. Of the approximately 54 dose-escalation patients, hepatocellular carcinoma was present in about 20, melanoma in approximately 15, renal cell carcinoma in 9 and head and neck cancer in 9. A male proportion of about 79% and a mean age of 60 years, ranging from roughly 23 to 90, were recorded for the dose-escalation cohort. Patients were allowed to have had prior anti-PD-1, anti-PD-L1 or anti-CTLA-4 therapy, and roughly 40% of the dose-escalation patients had previously received checkpoint inhibitors. Three dose-escalation patients achieved partial responses, one with hepatocellular carcinoma and two with cutaneous melanoma. The point of sequencing TCRbeta in the periphery was to test whether ivuxolimab changed TCR sequence diversity and drove clonal T-cell expansion. The monotherapy dose-escalation portion (N of about 50 patients) of the phase I ivuxolimab trial is reported in the paper. What the study reported, not specific to this receptor: In the 0.1-3.0 mg/kg groups, partial responders had among the lowest normalized peripheral clonal expansion, particularly in CD8+ T cells. Which antigens the clonally expanded peripheral T cells were specific for was not determined. After ivuxolimab, expanded clones were on average more numerous among CD8+ T cells than among CD4+ T cells. Low levels of normalized T-cell clonal expansion were also seen in some nonresponding patients. Clonal expansion of both CD4+ and CD8+ blood T cells was observed from baseline to week 6 at doses 0.1 to 3.0 mg/kg.

Genomic DNA was extracted from sorted cells for sequencing of the TCRbeta CDR3 region. The immunoSEQ Assay was used to sequence the TCRbeta CDR3 regions. In its TCRdb copy, this immuneACCESS table keeps in-frame sequences only and misses some clones. Where compared with another copy, unresolved V genes explain less than half of these, and the others have no known cause. The sample has tens of thousands of clones on record, around 84% of them singletons. Clones ranked in the top ten supply about 0.83% of the sample. Concerning this clone: The specificity of this receptor is unknown. Base qualities are missing; no much larger clone stands one base away.

The trial excluded patients who had a history of autoimmune disease or who were on systemic immunosuppression. Peripheral blood for TCR sequencing was drawn from every dose cohort at baseline, at cycle 4 day 1 and at cycle 7 day 1. Samples were obtained from an open-label, multicenter, first-in-human phase I dose-escalation trial of ivuxolimab. The trial enrolled adults with locally advanced or metastatic head and neck squamous cell, hepatocellular, melanoma or renal cell carcinoma. Before TCR sequencing, CD4+ T cells and CD8+ T cells from peripheral blood were sorted into separate populations. CDR1 and CDR2, looked up from the germline V gene, are SGHRS and YFSETQ. V drops 5 bases and J drops 7 bases, leaving 13 bases in between. The CDR3 contains 14 residues, cysteine and phenylalanine counted. This entry keeps only the CDR3 DNA: 42 bases, framed from base 1.

The clonotype was recovered from an adult with an advanced solid tumor such as melanoma, head and neck, liver or kidney cancer. The chain joins TRBV5-1 to TRBJ1-6; no D gene call is confident. The sample consisted of CD4+ or CD8+ T cells sorted from blood, taken in a trial of the OX40 agonist ivuxolimab. CDR3 protein: CASSTGMVNSPLHF. The nucleotide sequence reads TGCGCCAGCAGTACGGGAATGGTGAATTCACCCCTCCACTTT.